The 16 T cell receptor beta chains below all came from one sample that was sequenced in a study of cytomegalovirus exposure and HLA in healthy donors. The PCR made use of 60 Vbeta and 13 Jbeta primers. Measured with immunoSEQ multiplex PCR; TCRdb has only the in-frame clones, and not every one. This table holds about 93,000 clones, roughly 72% found once. The sequencing input was PBMCs. The receptors stem from a young man in good health and CMV-seronegative.

This chain uses TRBV29-1 with TRBJ2-1, with TRBD2 matching over 7 bases. Losses at the gene ends were 4 bases for V and 6 bases for J; bases not matched to a gene: 12. CDR3 length: 15 residues. Germline CDR1 SQVTM, CDR2 ANQGSEA. The CDR3 region is CSVVLISGSLNEQFF. The CDR3 DNA is TGCAGCGTTGTTTTGATTAGCGGGTCCCTCAATGAGCAGTTCTTC.

This sequence joins TRBV7-8 and TRBJ1-1; 9 nucleotides agree with TRBD1. This CDR3 comprises 16 residues. V shed 1 base, J shed 4 bases, and the junction held 7 bases outside the gene matches. Germline V gene sequence: CDR1 SGHVS, CDR2 FQNEAQ. In nucleotides, the CDR3 is TGTGCCAGCAGCTTAGGCCACAGGGGGCGCGGCACTGAAGCTTTCTTT. It specifies CASSLGHRGRGTEAFF.

This chain connects TRBV29-1 to TRBJ2-5; D is perhaps TRBD2 (5 bases). Trimming pared 4 bases from V and 4 bases from J, leaving 10 bases between. The germline V gene has CDR1 SQVTM and CDR2 ANQGSEA. This CDR3 is built from 12 residues. CDR3 sequence: CSVGSGAETQYF. The CDR3 DNA follows: TGCAGCGTTGGAAGCGGAGCAGAGACCCAGTACTTC.

CDR3 in amino acids: CASMRLAGSGANVLTF. The CDR3 DNA follows: TGTGCCAGTATGCGACTAGCGGGGTCTGGGGCCAACGTCCTGACTTTC. V and J are TRBV19 and TRBJ2-6; 11 bases match TRBD2. The CDR3 runs to 16 residues. V lost 7 bases, J lost 1 base, and 3 bases stayed unmatched. Germline V gene data show CDR1 as LNHDA and CDR2 as SQIVND (reference sequence).

The chain is built from TRBV5-1 and TRBJ2-7, with 7 bases lining up with TRBD2. This CDR3 spans 14 amino acids. The trim removed 4 bases at V and 0 bases at J, leaving 4 bases unmatched. Per germline, CDR1 SGHRS and CDR2 YFSETQ. The CDR3 region is CASSPGTTSYEQYV. As DNA, the CDR3 is TGCGCCAGCAGCCCTGGGACTACCTCCTACGAGCAGTACGTC.

This chain joins TRBV11-2 and TRBJ1-2; 9 bases fit TRBD1. V shed 1 base, J shed 6 bases, and the junction held 3 bases outside the gene matches. This CDR3 region has 14 residues. Looked up from germline, CDR1 is SGHAT and CDR2 is FQNNGV. This chain's CDR3 is CASSLVDRGDGYTF. As DNA, the CDR3 is TGTGCCAGCAGCTTAGTGGACAGGGGTGATGGCTACACCTTC.

The sample holds one count of this clone. The chain is built from TRBV27 and TRBJ1-1; 9 bases are shared with TRBD1. The CDR3 has 17 residues. The germline gives CDR1 MNHEY, CDR2 SMNVEV (reference sequence). J was trimmed by 0 bases and V by 6 bases; bases with no gene match: 11. The CDR3 loop is CASSKPGTGLMNTEAFF. CDR3 coding DNA: TGTGCCAGCAGCAAACCCGGGACAGGGCTCATGAACACTGAAGCTTTCTTT.

The chain recombines TRBV7-2 with TRBJ1-2, with TRBD1 matching 9 bases. The V gene's germline CDR1 is SGHTA and CDR2 FQGNSA. The CDR3 runs 16 residues. V trimming: 0 bases; J trimming: 1 base; junction bases outside the gene matches: 3. CDR3: CASSLAGQGINYGYTF. The DNA for the CDR3 is TGTGCCAGCAGCTTAGCCGGACAGGGGATTAACTATGGCTACACCTTC.

V usage is TRBV7-9 and J usage is TRBJ1-1; the match to TRBD1 covers 11 bases. V lost 5 bases and J lost 4; bases outside the gene matches: 3. This CDR3 spans 14 amino acids. Looked up from germline, CDR1 is SEHNR and CDR2 is FQNEAQ (reference sequence). The DNA of the CDR3 is TGTGCCAGCAGCCCGGGGACAGGGGGCACTGAAGCTTTCTTT. Protein product: CASSPGTGGTEAFF.

This clone has more than one count but fewer than ten. V is TRBV5-6 and J is TRBJ1-5; D possibly corresponds to TRBD1 (5 bases). Germline V gives CDR1 SGHDT, CDR2 YYEEEE. This CDR3 region has 13 residues. V shed 0 bases and J shed 7 bases, with 8 bases lying between them. Written as DNA, the CDR3 is TGTGCCAGCAGCTTGGGGACATCGCAGCCCCAGCATTTT. Protein sequence: CASSLGTSQPQHF.

This clone was detected once. The chain recombines TRBV27 with TRBJ1-4; no firm D call. Germline V lookup: CDR1 MNHEY, CDR2 SMNVEV (reference sequence). V dropped 3 bases and J dropped 2 bases, with 10 bases sitting between them. This CDR3 region has 15 residues. The CDR3 reads CASSFLPGTNEKLFF. CDR3 DNA sequence: TGTGCCAGCAGTTTTCTCCCGGGTACTAATGAAAAACTGTTTTTT.

This rearrangement joins TRBV4-2 to TRBJ1-4; D ambiguous. The CDR3 has 16 residues. The germline CDR1 and CDR2 sequences are LGHNA and YNFKEQ. Trimming pared 0 bases from V and 0 bases from J, leaving 8 bases between. CDR3 nucleotide sequence: TGTGCCAGCAGCCAAGATCAAAATCCAACTAATGAAAAACTGTTTTTT. Protein: CASSQDQNPTNEKLFF.

The chain has TRBV5-1 and TRBJ2-3, with D perhaps matching TRBD2 (5 bases). Germline CDR1 and CDR2: SGHRS and YFSETQ. V was cut by 4 bases and J by 5 bases, with 11 bases left in between. The CDR3 is 13 residues long. The CDR3 DNA follows: TGCGCCAGCAGCATAAATGCGGGAGATACGCAGTATTTT. Encoded protein: CASSINAGDTQYF.

The rearrangement uses TRBV10-3 and TRBJ2-7; 8 nucleotides line up with TRBD2. This CDR3 comprises 13 residues. Germline V gives CDR1 ENHRY, CDR2 SYGVKD. V trimming: 0 bases; J trimming: 10 bases; junction bases outside the gene matches: 5. In DNA form, the CDR3 reads TGTGCCATCAGTGAGTCGCCCACTAGCGGACAGTACGTC. It encodes CAISESPTSGQYV.

The J gene is TRBJ2-7, the V gene TRBV7-7; D gene uncertain. This CDR3 comprises 15 residues. CDR1 and CDR2 (germline): SSHAT, FNYEAQ (reference sequence). V was trimmed by 0 bases and J by 0 bases, leaving 9 bases between them. CDR3 in amino acids: CASSLALSDSYEQYF. As DNA, the CDR3 is TGTGCCAGCAGCTTAGCGCTTTCAGACTCCTACGAGCAGTACTTC.

The V and J genes are TRBV2 and TRBJ2-2; the match to TRBD1 covers 7 bases. The CDR3 loop spans 15 amino acids. The J segment lost 0 bases and the V segment lost 8 bases, leaving 6 bases of the junction unmatched. The germline CDR1 and CDR2 sequences are SNHLY and FYNNEI. The CDR3 nucleotides are TGTGCCAGCTCGGGGACAGCCGCGAACACCGGGGAGCTGTTTTTT. Its protein product is CASSGTAANTGELFF.